These 13 T cell receptor beta chains share one sample of origin, sequenced in a study of blood T cell repertoires in COVID-19. The table came from immunoSEQ multiplex PCR; TCRdb's copy has only in-frame clones and leaves some out. The table shows over 110,000 clones, with about 80% occurring only once. Sequenced material: peripheral blood. All receptors come from a man between 60 and 70 years old with acute or convalescent COVID-19.

The rearrangement joins TRBV29-1 to TRBJ1-1; maybe TRBD1 (6 bases). V lost 4 bases to trimming and J lost 2 bases, with 11 bases between them. The CDR3 length is 13 residues. CDR1 SQVTM and CDR2 ANQGSEA come from the germline V gene. In nucleotides, the CDR3 is TGCAGCGTTGGGGAAGGGGGAAACACTGAAGCTTTCTTT. Translation gives CSVGEGGNTEAFF.

In the case of this clone: The sample has other DNA sequences that encode this CDR3 too. V usage is TRBV27 and J usage is TRBJ2-7; no firm D call. The V gene's germline CDR1 is MNHEY and CDR2 SMNVEV (reference sequence). V was shortened by 6 bases and J by 3 bases, with 6 bases between the two germline ends. The CDR3 spans 11 residues. For the CDR3, the DNA is TGTGCCAGCAGCTTCGGCTACGAGCAGTACTTC. It codes for CASSFGYEQYF.

This clone was observed at least ten times. This chain uses TRBV30 with TRBJ1-6; D gene ambiguous. The CDR3 contains 13 residues. The germline CDR1 and CDR2 sequences are GTSNPN and SVGIG (reference sequence). V was shortened by 1 base and J by 8 bases, with 9 bases between the two germline ends. The CDR3 loop reads CAWSGERDSPLHF. The CDR3 DNA reads as TGTGCCTGGAGTGGAGAGAGGGATTCACCCCTCCACTTT.

This rearrangement joins TRBV4-2 to TRBJ1-5, with 7 bases that match TRBD1. The germline gives CDR1 LGHNA, CDR2 YNFKEQ. The length of the CDR3 is 15 residues. V trimming: 1 base; J trimming: 2 bases; junction bases outside the gene matches: 2. CDR3 sequence reads: CASSQVDRGNQPQHF. CDR3 coding DNA: TGTGCCAGCAGCCAAGTTGACAGGGGCAATCAGCCCCAGCATTTT.

This chain connects TRBV28 to TRBJ1-1, with 10 positions matching TRBD1. The junction had 9 bases not matched to a gene; V was cut back by 5 bases and J by 0 bases. There are 17 residues in the CDR3. Germline loops: CDR1 MDHEN, CDR2 SYDVKM. The CDR3 DNA sequence: TGTGCCAGCAGTCCCTTGCCGGGACAGGGGATGAACACTGAAGCTTTCTTT. This encodes CASSPLPGQGMNTEAFF.

In its sample, this clone was seen a few times. This sequence joins TRBV28 and TRBJ1-3; D gene uncertain. CDR1 MDHEN and CDR2 SYDVKM come from the germline V gene. The CDR3 contains 13 residues. V lost 6 bases and J lost 4, with 10 bases in between. CDR3 region: CASRRTGGNTIYF. DNA of the CDR3: TGTGCCAGCAGACGGACGGGGGGAAACACCATATATTTT.

CDR3 region: CATSPRQSNQETQYF. CDR3 nucleotide sequence: TGTGCCACCAGCCCCCGCCAGTCCAACCAAGAGACCCAGTACTTC. The gene calls are TRBV15 and TRBJ2-5; D uncertain. The CDR3 has 15 residues. V lost 5 bases, J lost 0 bases, and 13 bases lay in between. Germline V CDR1 and CDR2: LNHNV, YYDKDF (reference sequence).

CDR3 in amino acids: CASSYSGSSSYEQYF. CDR3 nucleotide sequence: TGTGCCAGCAGTTACTCGGGGAGTAGCTCCTACGAGCAGTACTTC. The chain is built from TRBV6-2 or TRBV6-3 and TRBJ2-7; tentative D call: TRBD2 (5 bases). The ends were cut back, 0 bases at V and 0 bases at J, with 9 bases in the middle. The CDR3 contains 15 residues. From germline, CDR1 is MNHEY and CDR2 SVGEGT.

This chain uses TRBV20-1 with TRBJ2-7; 9 bases match TRBD2. The germline V gene encodes CDR1 DFQATT and CDR2 SNEGSKA (reference sequence). The V and J ends lost 3 bases and 5 bases, in that order; junction bases with no gene match: 5. This CDR3 contains 13 residues. CDR3 in DNA: TGCAGTGCTAGTTTTCTAGCGGGAAACGAGCAGTACTTC. Its translation: CSASFLAGNEQYF.

The chain joins TRBV6-1 to TRBJ2-1; 8 bases are shared with TRBD2. Germline CDR1 and CDR2: MNHNS and SASEGT. J lost 9 bases, V lost 5 bases, and 6 bases had no gene match. This CDR3 comprises 13 residues. Written as DNA, the CDR3 is TGTGCCAGCAGTAGCGGGAGTATCCCTGAGCAGTTCTTC. Protein: CASSSGSIPEQFF.

This clone was counted a few times. The gene calls are TRBV7-2 and TRBJ1-6; TRBD1 might be the D (5 bases). This CDR3 is built from 15 residues. The V end was cut by 2 bases, the J end by 6 bases, with 11 bases between. The V gene's germline CDR1 is SGHTA and CDR2 FQGNSA. CDR3 amino acids: CASSLSTVSNSPLHF. CDR3 DNA: TGTGCCAGCAGCTTATCGACAGTCTCTAATTCACCCCTCCACTTT. The variable domain in full, completed from reference TRBV7-2 and TRBJ1-6, reads GAGVSQSPSNKVTEKGKDVELRCDPISGHTALYWYRQSLGQGLEFLIYFQGNSAPDKSGLPSDRFSAERTGGSVSTLTIQRTQQEDSAVYLCASSLSTVSNSPLHFGNGTRLTVT.

This clone was seen only once. This chain connects TRBV19 to TRBJ1-5; 9 bases match TRBD1. The length of the CDR3 is 15 residues. CDR1 is LNHDA and CDR2 is SQIVND in the germline V gene (reference sequence). The junction had 4 bases not matched to a gene; V was cut back by 6 bases and J by 1 base. The CDR3 coding sequence is TGTGCCAGTAGGGGGACAGGGAGGAGCAATCAGCCCCAGCATTTT. It translates to CASRGTGRSNQPQHF. Supplemented by reference TRBV19 and TRBJ1-5, the full variable domain reads DGGITQSPKYLFRKEGQNVTLSCEQNLNHDAMYWYRQDPGQGLRLIYYSQIVNDFQKGDIAEGYSVSREKKESFPLTVTSAQKNPTAFYLCASRGTGRSNQPQHFGDGTRLSIL.

In this sample, this clone turned up once. This sequence joins TRBV5-8 and TRBJ1-5; TRBD1 matches at 7 bases. After removal of 4 bases from V and 6 bases from J, the junction contained 10 bases not matched to a gene. Germline CDR1 is SGHTS and CDR2 is YDEGEE. CDR3 length: 15 residues. DNA for the CDR3: TGTGCCAGCAGCCTCATGTGGGACAGTCGTCAGCCCCAGCATTTT. Its translation: CASSLMWDSRQPQHF. Variable domain in full (rest from reference TRBV5-8 and TRBJ1-5): EAGVTQSPTHLIKTRGQQATLRCSPISGHTSVYWYQQALGLGLQFLLWYDEGEERNRGNFPPRFSGRQFPNYSSELNVNALELEDSALYLCASSLMWDSRQPQHFGDGTRLSIL.